One and the same sample provided the 31 T cell receptor beta chains below, sequenced in a study of Graves' ophthalmopathy and Graves' hyperthyroidism. Transcripts of RNA were the source for amplifying TCR beta CDR3 regions. Second-round multiplex PCR followed a first-round RT-PCR using HTBI primers. TCRdb re-called the multiplex PCR reads with MiXCR, one entry per CDR3 protein. The table shows approximately 160,000 distinct CDR3 sequences, with over 35% occurring only once. Sequenced: peripheral blood. These receptor sequences come from a woman in her thirties or forties with Graves' ophthalmopathy.

This clonotype was counted many times. The V call is TRBV6-2 or TRBV6-3, the J call TRBJ2-7, with 8 positions matching TRBD2. V trimming: 0 bases; J trimming: 0 bases; junction bases outside the gene matches: 10. CDR3 length: 18 amino acids. CDR1 and CDR2 (germline): MNHEY, SVGEGT. CDR3 sequence (DNA): TGTGCCAGCAGTTACTCGCGGCCGAGAGCGGGGGACTCCTACGAGCAGTACTTC. As protein: CASSYSRPRAGDSYEQYF.

The CDR3, as DNA: TGTGCCACCAGCGACTACTCCACACGTGGGTTTAACTATGGCTACACCTTC. Its translation: CATSDYSTRGFNYGYTF. This chain uses TRBV15 with TRBJ1-2, with unresolved D. V dropped 5 bases and J dropped 1 base, with 20 bases sitting between them. This CDR3 contains 17 residues. Germline assignment: CDR1 LNHNV and CDR2 YYDKDF (reference sequence). The full variable domain, rest sourced from reference TRBV15 and TRBJ1-2, is DAMVIQNPRYQVTQFGKPVTLSCSQTLNHNVMYWYQQKSSQAPKLLFHYYDKDFNNEADTPDNFQSRRPNTSFCFLDIRSPGLGDTAMYLCATSDYSTRGFNYGYTFGSGTRLTVV.

This clonotype appeared many times. This rearrangement joins TRBV12-3 or TRBV12-4 to TRBJ2-5, with 8 bases aligning to TRBD2. J gave up 5 bases and V 5 bases, and 10 bases lay outside the gene matches. The CDR3 covers 15 residues. The CDR3 here is CASSPGGFDRETQYF. The CDR3 DNA is TGTGCCAGCAGTCCGGGAGGGTTTGATCGGGAGACCCAGTACTTC.

CDR3 protein: CASSLGDPQYEQYF. DNA of the CDR3: TGCGCCAGCAGCTTGGGGGACCCTCAGTACGAGCAGTACTTC. The rearrangement links TRBV5-1 to TRBJ2-7, with D perhaps assigned TRBD1 or TRBD2 (5 bases each). Germline loops: CDR1 SGHRS, CDR2 YFSETQ. V was clipped by 0 bases and J by 4 bases, with 11 bases between them. The length of the CDR3 is 14 residues.

This clonotype occurred many times. The V call is TRBV12-3 or TRBV12-4, the J call TRBJ1-5, with D perhaps matching TRBD1 (5 bases). Trimming took off 3 bases at V and 3 bases at J, with 9 bases between the two ends. This CDR3 spans 14 amino acids. The CDR3 sequence: CASSFGRDNQPQHF. The CDR3 DNA sequence: TGTGCCAGCAGTTTTGGCAGGGACAATCAGCCCCAGCATTTT.

This clonotype was observed at least ten times. V usage is TRBV7-3 and J usage is TRBJ2-5, with D maybe TRBD1 (5 bases). From germline, CDR1 is SGHTA and CDR2 FQGTGA. The CDR3 sequence is 15 residues long. V lost 2 bases to trimming and J lost 2 bases, with 12 bases between them. CDR3 coding DNA: TGTGCCAGCAGCTTAGGTCCGGCAGGGCAAGAGACCCAGTACTTC. It is translated as CASSLGPAGQETQYF.

In its sample, this clonotype was seen many times. The chain is built from TRBV28 and TRBJ1-2; the match to TRBD1 covers 7 bases. V was clipped by 4 bases and J by 0 bases; unmatched bases: 5. Germline V CDR1 and CDR2: MDHEN, SYDVKM. The CDR3 loop spans 15 amino acids. The CDR3 loop is CASSSTGEANYGYTF. For the CDR3, the DNA is TGTGCCAGCAGTTCTACAGGGGAAGCTAACTATGGCTACACCTTC.

This clonotype came up many times. This sequence joins TRBV20-1 and TRBJ1-3; D is unclear. Germline loops: CDR1 DFQATT, CDR2 SNEGSKA (reference sequence). This CDR3 region has 12 residues. V shed 8 bases and J shed 3 bases, with 11 bases lying between them. This chain's CDR3 is CSPQKGGNTIYF. The CDR3 nucleotides are TGCAGTCCCCAAAAGGGTGGAAACACCATATATTTT.

The rearrangement joins TRBV6-2 or TRBV6-3 to TRBJ1-1; the D gene is possibly TRBD1 (6 bases). The ends were cut back, 5 bases at V and 4 bases at J, with 17 bases in the middle. CDR3 length: 15 residues. Germline CDR1 reads MNHEY; CDR2 reads SVGEGT. The CDR3 sequence: CASSPPGARATEAFF. CDR3 sequence (DNA): TGTGCCAGCAGTCCACCGGGGGCCAGGGCCACTGAAGCTTTCTTT.

This clonotype was seen ten or more times. This rearrangement joins TRBV12-3 or TRBV12-4 to TRBJ1-1; 9 nucleotides agree with TRBD1. CDR3 length: 16 amino acids. Losses at the gene ends were 5 bases for V and 2 bases for J; bases not matched to a gene: 9. CDR3 loop: CASSLGQGLANTEAFF. CDR3 coding DNA: TGTGCCAGCAGTCTTGGACAGGGGTTGGCTAACACTGAAGCTTTCTTT.

This clonotype has ten or more counts. The chain employs TRBV6-1 and TRBJ1-2, with TRBD1 matching over 9 bases. The germline V gene encodes CDR1 MNHNS and CDR2 SASEGT. V was clipped by 6 bases and J by 4 bases; unmatched bases: 6. The CDR3 has 14 amino acids. As DNA, the CDR3 is TGTGCCAGCAGGAGCGGACAGGGGACCTATGGCTACACCTTC. Protein sequence: CASRSGQGTYGYTF.

This clonotype was seen only once. V usage is TRBV11-2 and J usage is TRBJ1-1; 7 bases fit TRBD1. This CDR3 comprises 15 residues. The germline V gene encodes CDR1 SGHAT and CDR2 FQNNGV. V dropped 2 bases and J dropped 3; count of bases not matched to a gene: 6. The CDR3: CASSLLDRMYTEAFF. CDR3 bases: TGTGCCAGCAGCTTATTGGACAGGATGTACACTGAAGCTTTCTTT.

This clonotype was picked up many times. The chain has TRBV7-2 and TRBJ2-7; 7 nucleotides match TRBD2. With 1 base clipped from V and 4 bases from J, the junction kept 4 bases outside the gene matches. CDR1 SGHTA and CDR2 FQGNSA come from the germline V gene. This CDR3 contains 14 residues. The CDR3 DNA reads TGTGCCAGCAGCTTAGGCGGGAGTGGGTACGAGCAGTACTTC. This sequence encodes CASSLGGSGYEQYF.

This clonotype showed up just a few times. The chain is built from TRBV12-3 or TRBV12-4 and TRBJ2-5; 10 nucleotides agree with TRBD2. The CDR3 runs to 13 residues. Losses at the gene ends were 5 bases for V and 5 bases for J; bases not matched to a gene: 2. The CDR3: CASSGSGRETQYF. CDR3 sequence (DNA): TGTGCCAGCAGTGGTAGCGGGAGGGAGACCCAGTACTTC.

The chain employs TRBV10-2 and TRBJ1-1; D unresolved. V was trimmed by 11 bases and J by 5 bases, leaving 9 bases between them. The length of the CDR3 is 10 residues. The germline V gene has CDR1 WSHSY and CDR2 SAAADI. The CDR3 loop reads CAAGSTEAFF. CDR3 nucleotides: TGCGCCGCAGGATCGACTGAAGCTTTCTTT.

The chain combines TRBV6-1 with TRBJ1-1; no definite D call. Trimming pared 7 bases from V and 3 bases from J, leaving 15 bases between. CDR3 length: 14 residues. Germline CDR1 reads MNHNS; CDR2 reads SASEGT. CDR3 loop: CASILSGVDTEAFF. In nucleotides, the CDR3 is TGTGCCAGCATCCTATCTGGGGTCGACACTGAAGCTTTCTTT.

This clonotype showed up just a few times. The gene calls are TRBV6-1 and TRBJ1-1, with 8 nucleotides matching TRBD1. V gave up 5 bases and J gave up 0 bases; unmatched junction bases: 5. This CDR3 is built from 15 residues. Germline CDR1 is MNHNS and CDR2 is SASEGT. The CDR3 here is CASSLRTGLNTEAFF. The CDR3 coding sequence is TGTGCCAGCAGTCTAAGGACAGGGTTGAACACTGAAGCTTTCTTT.

The table lists this clonotype with many counts. J is TRBJ1-3 and V is TRBV7-9; D remains unclear. CDR3 length: 14 residues. V was trimmed by 3 bases and J by 13 bases, leaving 19 bases between them. Germline lookup yields CDR1 SEHNR and CDR2 FQNEAQ (reference sequence). Written as DNA, the CDR3 is TGTGCCAGCAGCTTCGCGACTGGCCAGCAGAGGATATATTTT. Translating gives CASSFATGQQRIYF.

The V and J genes are TRBV29-1 and TRBJ2-5; D possibly corresponds to TRBD2 (5 bases). CDR1 is SQVTM and CDR2 is ANQGSEA in the germline V gene. V lost 5 bases, J lost 3 bases, and 19 bases lay in between. The CDR3 runs 15 residues. The CDR3 nucleotides are TGCAGCGTTCGGTTCTTGGAGGTGGGTGAAGAGACCCAGTACTTC. Amino acids: CSVRFLEVGEETQYF.

This clonotype was observed a handful of times. This rearrangement joins TRBV27 to TRBJ1-6; 8 nucleotides align to TRBD1. Germline V gene lookup returns CDR1 MNHEY and CDR2 SMNVEV (reference sequence). The CDR3 has 17 amino acids. V shed 0 bases and J 10 bases; nucleotides not matched to a gene: 11. The CDR3 bases are TGTGCCAGCAGTTTATCTCTTAGGACAGGGAATCTCTCACCCCTCCACTTT. Its protein product is CASSLSLRTGNLSPLHF.

The sample holds many counts of this clonotype. V gene TRBV6-1 combines with J gene TRBJ2-7; possibly TRBD1 for D (6 bases). The CDR3 loop spans 13 amino acids. Germline V gives CDR1 MNHNS, CDR2 SASEGT. V was pared by 6 bases and J by 2 bases, with 11 bases between. CDR3 coding DNA: TGTGCCAGCAGGAAGGGGGACCCCTACGAGCAGTACTTC. It yields the protein CASRKGDPYEQYF.

The chain joins TRBV25-1 to TRBJ1-1; TRBD1 is a possible D gene (5 bases). The CDR3 extends over 12 amino acids. V lost 7 bases and J 11 bases, leaving 17 bases between the germline ends. Germline lookup yields CDR1 MGHDK and CDR2 SYGVNS. In DNA, the CDR3 is TGTGCCAGCACCACTGGGGCGGTCGCGGCTTTCTTT. It specifies CASTTGAVAAFF.

The chain uses TRBV6-5 and TRBJ1-5, with TRBD1 matching over 7 bases. The V segment lost 4 bases and the J segment 1 base; nucleotides outside the gene matches: 7. This CDR3 is 16 amino acids long. Germline loops: CDR1 MNHEY, CDR2 SVGAGI. This CDR3 is CASSSGTEGSNQPQHF. In nucleotides, the CDR3 is TGTGCCAGCAGTTCGGGGACAGAGGGAAGCAATCAGCCCCAGCATTTT.

This clonotype was counted many times. The rearrangement links TRBV2 to TRBJ1-5, with TRBD1 matching over 7 bases. V trimming: 5 bases; J trimming: 4 bases; junction bases outside the gene matches: 5. The CDR3 length is 14 residues. Per germline, CDR1 SNHLY and CDR2 FYNNEI. The CDR3 sequence: CASSRQGLNQPQHF. CDR3 DNA: TGTGCCAGCAGTCGACAGGGCCTGAATCAGCCCCAGCATTTT. The complete variable domain, with remaining parts taken from reference TRBV2 and TRBJ1-5, reads EPEVTQTPSHQVTQMGQEVILRCVPISNHLYFYWYRQILGQKVEFLVSFYNNEISEKSEIFDDQFSVERPDGSNFTLKIRSTKLEDSAMYFCASSRQGLNQPQHFGDGTRLSIL.

This clonotype was picked up many times. The rearrangement joins TRBV7-9 to TRBJ1-2; D uncertain. This CDR3 has 15 residues. The V end lost 0 bases, the J end lost 1 base, and 9 bases lay between the germline ends. Germline CDR1 and CDR2: SEHNR and FQNEAQ (reference sequence). The CDR3 loop reads CASSLAPGFNYGYTF. The DNA of the CDR3 is TGTGCCAGCAGCTTAGCGCCCGGGTTTAACTATGGCTACACCTTC.

This clonotype was seen at least ten times. The chain is built from TRBV6-2 or TRBV6-3 and TRBJ1-5; perhaps TRBD1 as D (6 bases). V was pared by 6 bases and J by 5 bases, with 14 bases between. Per germline, CDR1 MNHEY and CDR2 SVGEGT. The CDR3 has 14 amino acids. The CDR3 reads CASSFVNRDQPQHF. As DNA, the CDR3 is TGTGCCAGCAGCTTCGTAAACAGGGATCAGCCCCAGCATTTT.

The chain links TRBV19 to TRBJ1-5; 7 bases map to TRBD1. The CDR3 contains 14 residues. CDR1 is LNHDA, CDR2 SQIVND, per germline (reference sequence). V shed 7 bases, J shed 7 bases, and the junction held 10 bases outside the gene matches. The CDR3 DNA follows: TGTGCCAGTAATTCTAGGGACAGAGTCCAGCCCCAGCATTTT. This encodes CASNSRDRVQPQHF.

This clonotype was seen ten or more times. This chain connects TRBV28 to TRBJ1-1, with TRBD1 matching 9 bases. Trimming took 6 bases from V and 5 from J; bases not matched to a gene: 7. The CDR3 has 14 residues. CDR1 and CDR2 from the germline V gene are MDHEN and SYDVKM. The DNA of the CDR3 is TGTGCCAGCAGAATAGACAGGGGGGGAACTGAAGCTTTCTTT. Protein product: CASRIDRGGTEAFF.

J is TRBJ1-6 and V is TRBV6-2 or TRBV6-3, with D possibly being TRBD1 (6 bases). This CDR3 is built from 15 residues. V dropped 6 bases and J dropped 6 bases, with 15 bases sitting between them. CDR1 MNHEY and CDR2 SVGEGT come from the germline V gene. The CDR3 protein is CASRSQGTGNSPLHF. In DNA form, the CDR3 reads TGTGCCAGCAGATCACAGGGAACCGGTAATTCACCCCTCCACTTT.

This sequence joins TRBV28 and TRBJ2-7, with 8 bases fitting TRBD1. There are 16 residues in the CDR3. The V gene end was trimmed by 8 bases and the J gene end by 6 bases; junction bases not matched to a gene: 18. Germline CDR1 is MDHEN and CDR2 is SYDVKM. The CDR3 sequence: CASGKYGNDRGSEQYF. Here the CDR3 DNA reads TGTGCCAGCGGAAAATACGGCAACGACAGGGGATCCGAGCAGTACTTC.

This clonotype was recorded many times. The gene calls are TRBV6-2 or TRBV6-3 and TRBJ1-5, with D uncertain. CDR3 length: 14 amino acids. The germline CDR1 and CDR2 sequences are MNHEY and SVGEGT. Trimming shortened V by 2 bases and J by 4 bases, and 9 bases separated the two germline ends. The CDR3 nucleotides read TGTGCCAGCAGTTACGGGCATTCGAATCAGCCCCAGCATTTT. It is translated as CASSYGHSNQPQHF.